The sequence of this T cell receptor beta chain was determined in a study of T cells after posttransplantation cyclophosphamide listed by TCRdb under 2016. Broadly, across the study: Using TRB sequencing, the study followed how the T cell repertoire reconstituted after myeloablative bone marrow transplantation in which posttransplantation cyclophosphamide served as GVHD prophylaxis. In 3 patients, TRB sequencing was also performed on up to roughly 3 more blood samples taken 2 to 5.2 years after transplant, and in several patients, pretransplant blood was also TRB-sequenced. Public TRB sequences were queried against a database of over 3,600 sequences associated with responses to pathogens, tumor antigens, self-antigens and alloantigens. Because TRA and TRB clonality correlated tightly in roughly nine samples, the subsequent TCR analyses were limited to TRB only. Blood from all 34 PTCy patients who had 1-year posttransplant specimens underwent TRB sequencing. Samples from a few dozen PTCy-treated patients, along with samples from 15 to 20 of their related bone marrow donors, underwent antigen receptor sequencing. What the work shows at the level of the full study, not this receptor alone: The TRB repertoires of T cells infiltrating skin or the GI tract showed only limited overlap with the TRB repertoires found in blood. Across the approximately 45 patients, TRB clonality was highly associated with recipient CMV seropositivity and CMV reactivation, and diversity with PTCy was similar to that in the CNI/methotrexate controls. Donor-recipient similarity was low at 1-2 months but increased during the first year, and donor CD8+ memory clones often dominated later blood repertoires.

In regard to this clone: The target of this receptor is not known. No quality values exist for individual bases; no much larger clone is one base distant.

TRB sequencing was run on genomic DNA with either the immunoSEQ assay at survey resolution or the hsTCRB kit. From the authors' description of their analysis: The immunoSEQ software handled the initial read processing, while the LymphoSeq R package was used for the repertoire analyses. For each TRB dataset, clonality was calculated as 1 minus normalized Shannon entropy, and the Gini coefficient was computed as well. To infer phenotypes in unsorted samples, TRB sequences from sorted subsets of the recipient or donor were mapped onto unsorted samples from the same recipient. TCRdb mirrors the immuneACCESS table, restricted to in-frame sequences. Some clones are absent from its copies; in checked studies, under half trace to an unresolved V gene, and the reason for the others is unknown. V, J and clone size were drawn from that table, and D and trimming were deduced from the DNA. The sample data list roughly 1,900 clones, and roughly 79% of these were observed just once. Roughly a fifth of the sample goes to the ten largest clones.

V is pruned by 8 bases and J by 0 bases, leaving 10 bases of the junction without a gene match. From a lookup of the germline V gene, CDR1 and CDR2 are ENHRY and SYGVKD. Counted from cysteine to phenylalanine, this CDR3 has 16 amino acids. Left in the record is the CDR3 DNA by itself, 48 bases read in frame from the first base. The treatment or condition label on this specimen signifies: high-dose cyclophosphamide on days +3 and +4 as single-agent GVHD prophylaxis. For conditioning, the PTCy patients got busulfan and fludarabine, then a related or unrelated marrow graft, followed by cyclophosphamide on days +3 and +4. PTCy-treated patients came from a prospective multi-institutional clinical trial. Peripheral blood and bone marrow mononuclear cells were isolated by Ficoll-Hypaque density centrifugation and were cryopreserved.

This TCR was sampled from a male patient younger than 45 who received an allogeneic stem cell transplant from a related donor, was CMV-positive, and had acute GVHD only. Post transplant, some T cells may arise from the graft donor. The sequenced sample was PBMCs, obtained about 280 days after allogeneic stem cell transplant with posttransplant cyclophosphamide. In this chain, TRBV10-3 is recombined with TRBJ2-3, and 8 bases in between align with TRBD2. The DNA reads TGTGCCATCTCCGAGGGCGGGGGGCCTAGCACAGATACGCAGTATTTT. Its coded protein is CAISEGGGPSTDTQYF.